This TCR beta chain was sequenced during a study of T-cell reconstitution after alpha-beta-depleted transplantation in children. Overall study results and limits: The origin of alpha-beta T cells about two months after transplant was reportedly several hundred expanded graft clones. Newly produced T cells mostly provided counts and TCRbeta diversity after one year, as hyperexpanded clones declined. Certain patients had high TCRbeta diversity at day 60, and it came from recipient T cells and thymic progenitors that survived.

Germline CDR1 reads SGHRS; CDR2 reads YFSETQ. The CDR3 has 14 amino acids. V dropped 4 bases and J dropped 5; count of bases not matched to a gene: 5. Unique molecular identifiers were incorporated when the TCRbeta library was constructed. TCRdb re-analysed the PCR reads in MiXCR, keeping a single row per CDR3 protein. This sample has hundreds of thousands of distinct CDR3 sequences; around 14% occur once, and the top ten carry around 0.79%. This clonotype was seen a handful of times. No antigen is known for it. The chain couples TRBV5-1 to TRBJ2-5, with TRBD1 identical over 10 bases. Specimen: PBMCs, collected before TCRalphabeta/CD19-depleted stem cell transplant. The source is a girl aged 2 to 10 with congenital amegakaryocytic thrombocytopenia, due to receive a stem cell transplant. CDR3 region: CASSRQGALETQYF. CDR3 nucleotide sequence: TGCGCCAGCAGCAGACAGGGGGCATTGGAGACCCAGTACTTC.